These T cell receptor beta chains were read from a single sample in a study of blood T cell repertoires in COVID-19. Generated by immunoSEQ multiplex PCR, the TCRdb table keeps only in-frame clones and is missing some. The profile shows some 160,000 clones, about 82% of them singletons. Material: PBMCs or T cells enriched from blood (not recorded which). These receptors were collected from a woman between 35 and 50 years old who had recovered from COVID-19. Each CDR3 is given with its conserved first and last residue. Fields, in order: V gene, J gene, clone size, D gene, CDR3 DNA, CDR3 protein. A D gene is named only where the DNA matches it firmly. Clone sizes are given selectively: once, few, many, or a class where the clone is expanded.

TRBV5-1	TRBJ2-5	NA	NA	TGCGCCAGCAGTCTAGGGGGGGCTCAAGAGACCCAGTACTTC	CASSLGGAQETQYF
TRBV19	TRBJ2-7	NA	NA	TGTGCCAGTAGTACAGGACAGTCCTACGAGCAGTACTTC	CASSTGQSYEQYF
TRBV18	TRBJ1-1	NA	NA	TGTGCCAGCTCACCACCCATTAACAGGGTGGACACTGAAGCTTTCTTT	CASSPPINRVDTEAFF
TRBV2	TRBJ1-4	NA	NA	TGTGCCAGCAGTGATGAGGAAAAACTGTTTTTT	CASSDEEKLFF
TRBV9	TRBJ2-3	once	TRBD2	TGTGCCAGCAGCGGGGGGACTAGCGGGAGTACCCCAGATACGCAGTATTTT	CASSGGTSGSTPDTQYF
TRBV18	TRBJ1-1	NA	NA	TGTGCCAGCCGTCCCGGACAGAACACTGAAGCTTTCTTT	CASRPGQNTEAFF
TRBV19	TRBJ1-1	NA	NA	TGTGCCAGTAGTATCTTGAACACTGAAGCTTTCTTT	CASSILNTEAFF
TRBV2	TRBJ1-6	NA	TRBD1	TGTGCCAGCAGTACTGGACAGGGGAGGCCGGGGTCACCCCTCCACTTT	CASSTGQGRPGSPLHF
TRBV7-9	TRBJ1-2	NA	NA	TGTGCCAGCAGCTTATCATTAAGAGGCGGCTACACCTTC	CASSLSLRGGYTF
TRBV4-2	TRBJ2-2	NA	TRBD2	TGTGCCAGCAATTTGGAGCGGGGGAACACCGGGGAGCTGTTTTTT	CASNLERGNTGELFF
TRBV7-8	TRBJ2-3	NA	NA	TGTGCCAGCAGCCCGAGGGCAGATACGCAGTATTTT	CASSPRADTQYF
TRBV19	TRBJ1-1	NA	NA	TGTGCCAGTAGTATTTCAGGGAACACTGAAGCTTTCTTT	CASSISGNTEAFF
TRBV6-5	TRBJ2-4	NA	NA	TGTGCCAGCAGTTCGTTCCGGGAAAATAACATTCAGTACTTC	CASSSFRENNIQYF
TRBV30	TRBJ1-4	few	TRBD1	TGTGCCTCATGGACAGGGCATAATGAAAAACTGTTTTTT	CASWTGHNEKLFF
TRBV30	TRBJ2-2	NA	NA	TGTGCCTGGACCCCCGGGACTTCTGGGGAGCTGTTTTTT	CAWTPGTSGELFF
TRBV5-4	TRBJ2-3	once	TRBD2	TGTGCCAGCAGCTTACGGTGGAGCGGGAGCGGAGATACGCAGTATTTT	CASSLRWSGSGDTQYF
TRBV28	TRBJ1-3	NA	NA	TGTGCCAGCAGTTCTCGACAGGTGTCTGGAAACACCATATATTTT	CASSSRQVSGNTIYF
TRBV19	TRBJ1-1	once	NA	TGTGCCAGTAGTATACAGGGCTCCACTGAAGCTTTCTTT	CASSIQGSTEAFF
TRBV7-9	TRBJ1-4	once	NA	TGTGCCAGCAGACAGGGAACGGCGAATGAAAAACTGTTTTTT	CASRQGTANEKLFF
TRBV10-3	TRBJ1-3	NA	TRBD1	TGTGCCATCAGAGCTGGACAGGGGCAGGGTGGAAACACCATATATTTT	CAIRAGQGQGGNTIYF
TRBV16	TRBJ1-2	NA	TRBD1	TGTGCCAGCAGCCTAAATGCCTACTACTTGACAGGGGGCCAGTATGGCTACACCTTC	CASSLNAYYLTGGQYGYTF
TRBV3-1/TRBV3-2	TRBJ1-1	once	TRBD1	TGTGCCAGCAGCCAAGATAGGACAGGGGCTAGGAACACTGAAGCTTTCTTT	CASSQDRTGARNTEAFF
TRBV19	TRBJ1-1	once	TRBD1	TGTGCCAGTAGTGACGGACAGGGTTTGGGAACTGAAGCTTTCTTT	CASSDGQGLGTEAFF
TRBV7-9	TRBJ2-7	NA	TRBD2	TGTGCCAGCAGCTTAGTGAGGGGCGGGGGGGCCGACTACGAGCAGTACTTC	CASSLVRGGGADYEQYF